This T cell receptor beta chain was documented in a study of T cell responses to AZD1222 COVID-19 vaccine. General study findings and limits: It should be noted that donors were predominantly white British and more often female, and clonal diversity was possibly underestimated. Of the AZD1222 recipients, only five or six were seropositive at baseline.

The method was immunoSEQ multiplex PCR; TCRdb's version includes in-frame clones alone and lacks a portion of them. Found here are tens of thousands of clones, roughly 80% of them singletons; the top ten hold about 3.5%. About this clone itself: The antigen remains unidentified.

The germline gives CDR1 SGHKS, CDR2 YYEKEE (reference sequence). CDR3 length: 18 residues. J gave up 0 bases and V 4 bases, and 12 bases lay outside the gene matches. Both about-4-week and about-12-week second-dose recipients were combined. Sequenced material: peripheral blood, taken 28 days after the second AZD1222 dose. This chain links TRBV5-5 with TRBJ2-3; 9 nucleotides match TRBD1. The sequence came from an adult who received the AZD1222 COVID-19 vaccine. The CDR3 reads CASSVQPPGTGSTDTQYF. The DNA of the CDR3 is TGTGCCAGCAGCGTACAACCACCCGGGACAGGGAGCACAGATACGCAGTATTTT.